This T cell receptor beta chain comes out of a study of identical twins. TCRdb re-derived calls from the 5' RACE reads in MiXCR, one entry per CDR3 protein. This sample yields 400,000 to 550,000 distinct CDR3 sequences, of which 20% to 25% are seen a single time; about 2.9% belongs to the top ten. CDR1 and CDR2 (germline): DFQATT, SNEGSKA (reference sequence). The CDR3 totals 11 residues. V was cut by 2 bases and J by 5 bases, with 5 bases left in between. The same data also contributed to another study, on T cells expressing NK-cell markers.

Sequenced material: CD4+ T cells sorted from blood. The sequence derives from a young woman in good health. V and J are TRBV20-1 and TRBJ2-3; D ambiguous. The CDR3: CSARHGDTQYF. The CDR3 coding sequence is TGCAGTGCTAGACATGGAGATACGCAGTATTTT.